Below are 5 T cell receptor beta chains sequenced from a single sample in a study of human T cells and chemical hapten exposure. TCRdb independently ran MiXCR on the RACE reads; one entry per CDR3 protein. Of fewer than 100,000 distinct CDR3 sequences in the sample, roughly a tenth are singletons; the top ten hold approximately 1%. Time point reported: patch test 3, about 24 weeks after DPC sensitization. Treatment meaning: therapeutic diphenylcyclopropenone sensitization with weekly scalp DPC. The sample consisted of whole blood, taken in connection with sensitization to the hapten diphenylcyclopropenone (DPC). The receptors derive from a woman between 25 and 40 years old with alopecia areata. Some clones in this sample may be carry-over from other donors' samples.

This clonotype was recorded a few times. This chain connects TRBV18 to TRBJ2-5, with D possibly matching TRBD1 (6 bases). CDR1 and CDR2 (germline): KGHSH, LQKENI. V was cut by 5 bases and J by 5 bases, with 15 bases left in between. This CDR3 contains 14 residues. CDR3 DNA: TGTGCCAGCTCATCACAGGGAATTTCGGAGACCCAGTACTTC. Protein: CASSSQGISETQYF.

This clonotype has ten or more counts. V is TRBV6-5 and J is TRBJ2-2, with TRBD1 matching over 9 bases. The V gene end was trimmed by 7 bases and the J gene end by 4 bases; junction bases not matched to a gene: 4. CDR1 and CDR2 (germline): MNHEY, SVGAGI. CDR3 size: 14 residues. CDR3 DNA: TGTGCCAGCACACACAGGGGGCGCACCGGGGAGCTGTTTTTT. Protein sequence: CASTHRGRTGELFF.

This rearrangement joins TRBV5-1 to TRBJ1-1; D is undetermined. This CDR3 is built from 11 residues. The germline V gene has CDR1 SGHRS and CDR2 YFSETQ. V was clipped by 6 bases and J by 6 bases, with 9 bases between them. CDR3 bases: TGCGCCAGCACCGGGCTTTCTGAAGCTTTCTTT. Protein sequence: CASTGLSEAFF.

The table lists this clonotype with many counts. The rearrangement uses TRBV28 and TRBJ1-1, with D possibly being TRBD1 (6 bases). Trimming removed 6 bases at V and 7 bases at J, with 12 bases between. Germline V gives CDR1 MDHEN, CDR2 SYDVKM. The CDR3 consists of 12 residues. For the CDR3, the DNA is TGTGCCAGCAGAAGTACAGGGATTGAAGCTTTCTTT. This gives the protein CASRSTGIEAFF.

This clonotype was recorded many times. The chain joins TRBV6-1 to TRBJ1-2, with 7 bases that match TRBD1. This CDR3 is built from 17 residues. The V gene's germline CDR1 is MNHNS and CDR2 SASEGT. V lost 4 bases and J lost 0; bases outside the gene matches: 11. The CDR3 is CASSGGGQSLANYGYTF. The CDR3 DNA is TGTGCCAGCAGTGGGGGGGGACAGTCACTAGCTAACTATGGCTACACCTTC.